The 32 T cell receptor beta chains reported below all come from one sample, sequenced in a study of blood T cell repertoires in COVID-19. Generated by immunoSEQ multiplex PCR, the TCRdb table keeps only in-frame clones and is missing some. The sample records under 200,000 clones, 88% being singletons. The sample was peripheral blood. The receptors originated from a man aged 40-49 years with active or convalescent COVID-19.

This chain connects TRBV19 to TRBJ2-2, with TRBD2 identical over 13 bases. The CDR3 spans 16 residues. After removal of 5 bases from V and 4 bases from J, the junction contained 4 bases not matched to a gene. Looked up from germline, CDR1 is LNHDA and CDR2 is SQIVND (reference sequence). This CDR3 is CASSGLAGVSTGELFF. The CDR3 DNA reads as TGTGCCAGTAGTGGACTAGCGGGAGTTTCCACCGGGGAGCTGTTTTTT.

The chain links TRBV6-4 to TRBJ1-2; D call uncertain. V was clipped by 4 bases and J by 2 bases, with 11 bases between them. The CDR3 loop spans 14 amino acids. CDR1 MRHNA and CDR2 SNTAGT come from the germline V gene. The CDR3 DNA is TGTGCCAGCAGTGTAACAGCTACGAACTATGGCTACACCTTC. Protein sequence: CASSVTATNYGYTF.

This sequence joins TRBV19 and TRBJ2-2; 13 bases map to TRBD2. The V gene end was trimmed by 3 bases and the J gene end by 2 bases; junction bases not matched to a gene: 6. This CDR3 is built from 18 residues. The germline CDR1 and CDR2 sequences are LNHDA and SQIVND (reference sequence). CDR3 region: CASSMRTSGSRNTGELFF. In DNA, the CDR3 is TGTGCCAGTAGTATGAGGACTAGCGGGAGCCGCAACACCGGGGAGCTGTTTTTT.

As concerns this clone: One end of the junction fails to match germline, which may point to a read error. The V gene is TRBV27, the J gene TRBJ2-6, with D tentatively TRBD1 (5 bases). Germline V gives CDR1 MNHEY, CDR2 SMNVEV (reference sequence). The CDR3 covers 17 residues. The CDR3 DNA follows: TGTGCCAGCAGTTTATCAGGCATCAGGGCTGGGGCCAACGCCCTGACTTTC. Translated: CASSLSGIRAGANALTF.

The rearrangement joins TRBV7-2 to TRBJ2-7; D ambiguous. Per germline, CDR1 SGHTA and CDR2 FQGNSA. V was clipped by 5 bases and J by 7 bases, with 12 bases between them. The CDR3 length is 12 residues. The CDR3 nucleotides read TGTGCCAGCAGCCCGTTCAAGCAAGAGCAGTACTTC. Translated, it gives CASSPFKQEQYF.

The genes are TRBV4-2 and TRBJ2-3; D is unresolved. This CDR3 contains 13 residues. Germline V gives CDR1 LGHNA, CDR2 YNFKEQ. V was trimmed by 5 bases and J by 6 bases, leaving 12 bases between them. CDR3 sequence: CASSTDPPDTQYF. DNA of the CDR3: TGTGCCAGCAGCACAGACCCGCCGGATACGCAGTATTTT.

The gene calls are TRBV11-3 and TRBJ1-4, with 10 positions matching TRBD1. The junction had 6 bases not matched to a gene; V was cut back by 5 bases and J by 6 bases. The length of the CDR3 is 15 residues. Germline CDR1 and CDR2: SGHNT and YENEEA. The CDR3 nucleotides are TGTGCCAGCAGCCCACGACAGGGGGCGGATGAAAAACTGTTTTTT. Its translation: CASSPRQGADEKLFF.

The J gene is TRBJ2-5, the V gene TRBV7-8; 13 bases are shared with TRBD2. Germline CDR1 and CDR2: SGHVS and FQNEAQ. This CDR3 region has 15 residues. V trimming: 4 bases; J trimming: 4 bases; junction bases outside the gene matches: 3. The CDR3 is CASSSRLAGGETQYF. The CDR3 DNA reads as TGTGCCAGCAGCTCGAGACTAGCGGGAGGAGAGACCCAGTACTTC.

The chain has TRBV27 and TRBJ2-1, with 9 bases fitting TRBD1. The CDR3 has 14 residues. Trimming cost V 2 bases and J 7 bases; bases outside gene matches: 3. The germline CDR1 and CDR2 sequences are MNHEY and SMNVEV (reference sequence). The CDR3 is CASSLDDRGNEQFF. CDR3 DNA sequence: TGTGCCAGCAGTTTAGACGACAGGGGGAATGAGCAGTTCTTC.

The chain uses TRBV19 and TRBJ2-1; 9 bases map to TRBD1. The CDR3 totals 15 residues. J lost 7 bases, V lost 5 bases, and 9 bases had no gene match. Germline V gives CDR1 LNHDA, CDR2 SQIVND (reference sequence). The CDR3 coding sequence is TGTGCCAGTAGTTCGCCGGGACAGGGAGGGAATGAGCAGTTCTTC. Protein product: CASSSPGQGGNEQFF.

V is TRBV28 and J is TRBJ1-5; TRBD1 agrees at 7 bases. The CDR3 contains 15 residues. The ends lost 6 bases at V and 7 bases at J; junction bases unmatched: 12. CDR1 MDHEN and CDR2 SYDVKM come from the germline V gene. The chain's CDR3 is CASSGDRAPEQPQHF. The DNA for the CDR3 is TGTGCCAGCAGCGGTGACAGGGCCCCGGAGCAGCCCCAGCATTTT.

The CDR3 is CAISDGTTDGYTF. The CDR3, as DNA: TGTGCCATCAGTGACGGGACAACAGATGGCTACACCTTC. This chain connects TRBV10-3 to TRBJ1-2; TRBD1 might be the D (6 bases). Germline CDR1 reads ENHRY; CDR2 reads SYGVKD. With 3 bases removed from V and 6 bases from J, the gap between germline ends came to 11 bases. This CDR3 region has 13 residues.

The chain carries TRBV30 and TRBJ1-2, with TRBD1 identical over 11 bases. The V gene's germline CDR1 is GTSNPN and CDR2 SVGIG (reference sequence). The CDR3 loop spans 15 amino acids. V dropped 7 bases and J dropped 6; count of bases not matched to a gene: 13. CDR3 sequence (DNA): TGTGCCTCCGACCGTCCGGGACAGGGGGTTGATGGCTACACCTTC. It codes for CASDRPGQGVDGYTF.

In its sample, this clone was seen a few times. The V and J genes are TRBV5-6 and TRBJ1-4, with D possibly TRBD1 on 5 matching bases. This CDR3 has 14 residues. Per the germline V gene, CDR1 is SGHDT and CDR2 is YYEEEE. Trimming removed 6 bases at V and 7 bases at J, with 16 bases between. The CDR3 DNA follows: TGTGCCAGCATCCTCCTCGCGGGGGGTGAAAAACTGTTTTTT. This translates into CASILLAGGEKLFF.

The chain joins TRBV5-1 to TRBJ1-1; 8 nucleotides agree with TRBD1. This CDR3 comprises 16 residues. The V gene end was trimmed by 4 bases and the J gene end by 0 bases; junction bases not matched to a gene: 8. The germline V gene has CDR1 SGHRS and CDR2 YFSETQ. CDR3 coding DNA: TGCGCCAGCAGCCCGGGGACAGGCGGCGTGAACACTGAAGCTTTCTTT. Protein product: CASSPGTGGVNTEAFF.

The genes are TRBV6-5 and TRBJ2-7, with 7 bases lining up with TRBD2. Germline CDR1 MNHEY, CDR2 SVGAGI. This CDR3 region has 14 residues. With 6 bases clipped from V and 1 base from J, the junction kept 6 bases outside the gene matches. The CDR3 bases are TGTGCCAGCAGAGCGGGGCCCTTTTCCTACGAGCAGTACTTC. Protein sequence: CASRAGPFSYEQYF.

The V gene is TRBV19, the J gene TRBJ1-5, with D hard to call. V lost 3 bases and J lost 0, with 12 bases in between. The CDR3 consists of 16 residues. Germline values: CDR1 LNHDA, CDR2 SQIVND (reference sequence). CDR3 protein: CASSIGRENSNQPQHF. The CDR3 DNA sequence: TGTGCCAGTAGTATCGGGAGGGAAAATAGCAATCAGCCCCAGCATTTT.

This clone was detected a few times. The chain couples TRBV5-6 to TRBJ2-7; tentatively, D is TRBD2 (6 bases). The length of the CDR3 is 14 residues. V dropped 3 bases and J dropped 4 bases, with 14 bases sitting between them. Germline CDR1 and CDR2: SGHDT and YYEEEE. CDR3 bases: TGTGCCAGCAGCTGGGGGGACCTGACGTACGAGCAGTACTTC. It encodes CASSWGDLTYEQYF.

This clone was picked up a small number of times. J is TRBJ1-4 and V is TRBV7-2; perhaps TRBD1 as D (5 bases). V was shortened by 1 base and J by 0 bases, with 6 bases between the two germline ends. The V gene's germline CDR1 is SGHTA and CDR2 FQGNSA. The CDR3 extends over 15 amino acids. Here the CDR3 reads CASSLDRTTNEKLFF. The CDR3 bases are TGTGCCAGCAGCTTAGACAGGACAACTAATGAAAAACTGTTTTTT.

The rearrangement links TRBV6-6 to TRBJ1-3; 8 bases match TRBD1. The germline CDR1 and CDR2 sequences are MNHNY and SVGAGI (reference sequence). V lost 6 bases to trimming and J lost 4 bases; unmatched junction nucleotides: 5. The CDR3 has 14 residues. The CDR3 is CASRSDRAGNTIYF. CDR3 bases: TGTGCCAGCAGGTCGGACAGGGCAGGAAACACCATATATTTT.

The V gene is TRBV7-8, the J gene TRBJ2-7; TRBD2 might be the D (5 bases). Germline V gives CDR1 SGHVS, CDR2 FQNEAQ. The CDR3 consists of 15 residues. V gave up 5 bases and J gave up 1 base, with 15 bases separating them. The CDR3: CASSLNRLASYEQYF. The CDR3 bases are TGTGCCAGCAGCCTTAACAGATTAGCGTCCTACGAGCAGTACTTC.

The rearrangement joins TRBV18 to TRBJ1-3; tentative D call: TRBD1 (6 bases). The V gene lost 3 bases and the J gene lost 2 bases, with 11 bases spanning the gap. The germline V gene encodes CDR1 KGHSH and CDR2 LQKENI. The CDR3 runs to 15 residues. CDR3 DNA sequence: TGTGCCAGCTCACCCATGACAGGTCCTGGAAACACCATATATTTT. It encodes CASSPMTGPGNTIYF.

DNA for the CDR3: TGTGCCTGGAGTGTACACGTCCTGTCCCCGGGAAACACCATATATTTT. It codes for CAWSVHVLSPGNTIYF. The chain is built from TRBV30 and TRBJ1-3; D is unresolved. Germline CDR1 and CDR2: GTSNPN and SVGIG (reference sequence). V was pared by 0 bases and J by 4 bases, with 16 bases between. This CDR3 is 16 amino acids long.

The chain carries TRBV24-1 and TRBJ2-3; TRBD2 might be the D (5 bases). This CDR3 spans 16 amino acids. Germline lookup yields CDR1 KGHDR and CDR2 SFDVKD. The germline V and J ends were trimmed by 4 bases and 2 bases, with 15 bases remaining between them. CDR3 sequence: CATSEGRRSHTDTQYF. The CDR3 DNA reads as TGTGCCACCAGTGAGGGAAGGAGGAGCCACACAGATACGCAGTATTTT.

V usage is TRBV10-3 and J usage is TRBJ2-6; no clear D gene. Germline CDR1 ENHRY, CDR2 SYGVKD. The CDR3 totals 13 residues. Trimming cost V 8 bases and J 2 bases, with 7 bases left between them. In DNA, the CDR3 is TGTGCCATCCTTGCAGCTGGGGCCAACGTCCTGACTTTC. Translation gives CAILAAGANVLTF.

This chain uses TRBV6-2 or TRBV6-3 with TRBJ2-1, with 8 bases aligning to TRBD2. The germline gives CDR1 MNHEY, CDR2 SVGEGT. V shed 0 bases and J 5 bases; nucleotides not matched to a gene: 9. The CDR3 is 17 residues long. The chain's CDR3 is CASSYSTAGGEDNEQFF. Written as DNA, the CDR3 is TGTGCCAGCAGTTACTCGACGGCGGGAGGTGAAGACAATGAGCAGTTCTTC.

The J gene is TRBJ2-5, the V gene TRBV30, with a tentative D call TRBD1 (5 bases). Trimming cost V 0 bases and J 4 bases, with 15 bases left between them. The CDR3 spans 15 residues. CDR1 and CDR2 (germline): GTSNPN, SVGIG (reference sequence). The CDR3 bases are TGTGCCTGGAGTGTAGGGCAGGGATGGCTAGAGACCCAGTACTTC. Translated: CAWSVGQGWLETQYF.

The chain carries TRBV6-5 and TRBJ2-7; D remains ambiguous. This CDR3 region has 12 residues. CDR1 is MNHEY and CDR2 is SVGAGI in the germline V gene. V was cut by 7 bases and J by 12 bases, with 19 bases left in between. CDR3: CASTTGLAIMYF. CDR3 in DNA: TGTGCCAGCACCACGGGTTTAGCAATCATGTACTTC.

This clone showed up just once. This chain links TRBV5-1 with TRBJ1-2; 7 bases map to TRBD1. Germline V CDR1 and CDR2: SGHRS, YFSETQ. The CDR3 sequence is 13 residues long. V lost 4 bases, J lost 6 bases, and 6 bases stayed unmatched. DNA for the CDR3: TGCGCCAGCAGCCGGGACAGCCCAGATGGCTACACCTTC. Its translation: CASSRDSPDGYTF.

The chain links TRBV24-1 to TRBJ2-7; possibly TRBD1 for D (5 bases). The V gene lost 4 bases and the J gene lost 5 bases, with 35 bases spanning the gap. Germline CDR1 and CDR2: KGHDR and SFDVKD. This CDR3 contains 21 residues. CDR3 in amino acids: CATSEFYSRVGGGLQKNEQYF. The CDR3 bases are TGTGCCACCAGTGAATTTTACTCCAGGGTCGGCGGCGGTCTACAAAAGAACGAGCAGTACTTC.

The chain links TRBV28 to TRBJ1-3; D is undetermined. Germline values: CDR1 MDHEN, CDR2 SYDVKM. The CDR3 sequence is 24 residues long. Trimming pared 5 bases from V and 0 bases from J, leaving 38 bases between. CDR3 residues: CASSLTPMVWRPLSSADSGNTIYF. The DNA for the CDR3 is TGTGCCAGCAGTCTAACGCCTATGGTGTGGAGGCCCTTAAGCTCGGCGGACTCTGGAAACACCATATATTTT.

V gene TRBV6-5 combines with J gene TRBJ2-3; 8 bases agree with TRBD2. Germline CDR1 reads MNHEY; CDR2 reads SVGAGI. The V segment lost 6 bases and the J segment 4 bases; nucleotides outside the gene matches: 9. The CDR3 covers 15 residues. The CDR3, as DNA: TGTGCCAGCAGAGCCAGCGGGAGAGGGGCAGATACGCAGTATTTT. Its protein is CASRASGRGADTQYF.